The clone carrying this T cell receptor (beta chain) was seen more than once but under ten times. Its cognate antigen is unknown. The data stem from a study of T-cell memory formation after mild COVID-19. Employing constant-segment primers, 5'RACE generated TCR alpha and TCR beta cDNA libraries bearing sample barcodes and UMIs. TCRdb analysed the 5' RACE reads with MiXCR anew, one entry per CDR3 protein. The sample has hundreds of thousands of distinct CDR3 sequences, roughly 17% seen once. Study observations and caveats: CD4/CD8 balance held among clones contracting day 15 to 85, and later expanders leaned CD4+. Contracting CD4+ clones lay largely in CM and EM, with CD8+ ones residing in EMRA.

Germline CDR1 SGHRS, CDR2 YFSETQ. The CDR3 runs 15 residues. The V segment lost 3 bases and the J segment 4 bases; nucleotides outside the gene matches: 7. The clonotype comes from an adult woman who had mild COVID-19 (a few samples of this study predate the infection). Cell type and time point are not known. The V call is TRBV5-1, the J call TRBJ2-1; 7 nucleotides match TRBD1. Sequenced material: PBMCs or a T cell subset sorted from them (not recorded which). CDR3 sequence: CASSWAGTEYNEQFF. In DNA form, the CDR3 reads TGCGCCAGCAGCTGGGCCGGGACAGAATACAATGAGCAGTTCTTC. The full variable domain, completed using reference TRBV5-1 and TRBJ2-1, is KAGVTQTPRYLIKTRGQQVTLSCSPISGHRSVSWYQQTPGQGLQFLFEYFSETQRNKGNFPGRFSGRQFSNSRSEMNVSTLELGDSALYLCASSWAGTEYNEQFFGPGTRLTVL.